This entry lists 15 T cell receptor beta chains sequenced from one sample in a study of shared clonotypes between healthy human individuals (dated by TCRdb to 2018 to 2020). The library was built by means of the immunoSEQ multiplex PCR assay. TCRdb took this table from immuneACCESS and kept in-frame rearrangements with V and J called. Such tables lack part of the clones; where checked against another copy, unresolved V genes explain under half of the gap, and the rest is unexplained. Present in this sample are about 1.5 million clones, roughly 96% of which were seen just once. Roughly 1.1% of the sample rests with the top ten. The sample was naive CD4+ T cells sorted from blood. What this sample's cell subset or site label stands for: CD45RA+ positively selected. These receptors were taken from a man in his thirties or forties in good health.

The V call is TRBV2, the J call TRBJ2-1; TRBD1 agrees at 9 bases. The CDR3 extends over 14 amino acids. The germline V gene has CDR1 SNHLY and CDR2 FYNNEI. V was pared by 6 bases and J by 7 bases, with 7 bases of the junction left unmatched. The CDR3 spells CASSRDRGENEQFF. CDR3 nucleotide sequence: TGTGCCAGCAGCCGCGACAGGGGGGAAAATGAGCAGTTCTTC.

The rearrangement uses TRBV4-1 and TRBJ2-1; D unresolved. Germline V gene lookup returns CDR1 MGHRA and CDR2 YSYEKL. This CDR3 contains 14 residues. V dropped 1 base and J dropped 6 bases, with 10 bases sitting between them. The CDR3 DNA is TGCGCCAGCAGCCAAGTGGGCCTAGTCAATGAGCAGTTCTTC. It translates to CASSQVGLVNEQFF.

This sequence joins TRBV4-1 and TRBJ2-4; the D gene is possibly TRBD2 (7 bases). CDR1 MGHRA and CDR2 YSYEKL come from the germline V gene. CDR3 size: 18 residues. Trimming stripped 0 bases from V and 2 bases from J, with 17 bases between. The CDR3 nucleotides read TGCGCCAGCAGCCAAGACCAGGGGCGGGAGATCCCCAAAAACATTCAGTACTTC. This gives the protein CASSQDQGREIPKNIQYF.

V usage is TRBV27 and J usage is TRBJ2-3; 8 bases agree with TRBD2. This CDR3 is built from 15 residues. V lost 3 bases to trimming and J lost 6 bases; unmatched junction nucleotides: 8. The germline CDR1 and CDR2 sequences are MNHEY and SMNVEV (reference sequence). CDR3 in amino acids: CASSFRGAGADTQYF. CDR3 DNA sequence: TGTGCCAGCAGTTTCAGGGGAGCGGGGGCCGATACGCAGTATTTT.

CDR3 amino acids: CASSAGLAVNTGELFF. Here the CDR3 DNA reads TGTGCCAGTAGCGCGGGGCTAGCGGTGAACACCGGGGAGCTGTTTTTT. V usage is TRBV19 and J usage is TRBJ2-2, with TRBD2 identical over 7 bases. The CDR3 is 16 residues long. The V and J ends lost 6 bases and 1 base, in that order; junction bases with no gene match: 8. Per the germline V gene, CDR1 is LNHDA and CDR2 is SQIVND (reference sequence). The entire variable domain, with the rest obtained from reference TRBV19 and TRBJ2-2, is as follows: DGGITQSPKYLFRKEGQNVTLSCEQNLNHDAMYWYRQDPGQGLRLIYYSQIVNDFQKGDIAEGYSVSREKKESFPLTVTSAQKNPTAFYLCASSAGLAVNTGELFFGEGSRLTVL.

V usage is TRBV10-1 and J usage is TRBJ1-5; no clear D. Deletions cut 6 bases from V and 6 bases from J, with 12 bases between. This CDR3 has 13 amino acids. CDR1 is WNHNN and CDR2 is SYGVQD in the germline V gene (reference sequence). In DNA form, the CDR3 reads TGCGCCAGCAGGAAGGAGGAACCTCAGCCCCAGCATTTT. Protein: CASRKEEPQPQHF.

The chain is built from TRBV30 and TRBJ2-1; TRBD2 matches 7 bases. V dropped 3 bases and J dropped 5; count of bases not matched to a gene: 10. This CDR3 spans 15 amino acids. Germline loops: CDR1 GTSNPN, CDR2 SVGIG (reference sequence). CDR3 in amino acids: CAWSPWGGRNNEQFF. Written as DNA, the CDR3 is TGTGCCTGGAGCCCTTGGGGGGGGAGGAACAATGAGCAGTTCTTC. Full variable domain (remainder filled in from reference TRBV30 and TRBJ2-1): SQTIHQWPATLVQPVGSPLSLECTVEGTSNPNLYWYRQAAGRGLQLLFYSVGIGQISSEVPQNLSASRPQDRQFILSSKKLLLSDSGFYLCAWSPWGGRNNEQFFGPGTRLTVL.

This CDR3 reads CASSPDRVTYEQYF. The CDR3 DNA sequence: TGTGCCAGCAGCCCAGACAGGGTGACCTACGAGCAGTACTTC. The chain recombines TRBV11-2 with TRBJ2-7, with TRBD1 matching over 7 bases. Germline trimming cut 5 bases from V and 2 bases from J; bases unmatched to any gene: 6. This CDR3 is built from 14 residues. Per the germline V gene, CDR1 is SGHAT and CDR2 is FQNNGV. Looking up the rest from reference TRBV11-2 and TRBJ2-7 gives the full variable domain: EAGVAQSPRYKIIEKRQSVAFWCNPISGHATLYWYQQILGQGPKLLIQFQNNGVVDDSQLPKDRFSAERLKGVDSTLKIQPAKLEDSAVYLCASSPDRVTYEQYFGPGTRLTVT.

This chain joins TRBV10-2 and TRBJ1-2; 7 nucleotides agree with TRBD1. This CDR3 has 15 amino acids. Trimming at V came to 7 bases and at J to 6 bases, leaving 14 bases not matched to a gene. Germline CDR1 is WSHSY and CDR2 is SAAADI. DNA for the CDR3: TGCGCCAGCAAAAGCCAACCCGGGACAGAGCATGGCTACACCTTC. It specifies CASKSQPGTEHGYTF.

The chain uses TRBV10-3 and TRBJ2-7; a possible D gene is TRBD2 (5 bases). Deletions cut 3 bases from V and 3 bases from J, with 15 bases between. This CDR3 spans 15 amino acids. CDR1 and CDR2 (germline): ENHRY, SYGVKD. Written as DNA, the CDR3 is TGTGCCATCAGTGATGGGATTCGGGGAAACTACGAGCAGTACTTC. Residues: CAISDGIRGNYEQYF.

V gene TRBV5-8 combines with J gene TRBJ1-4; no definite D call. Deletions cut 0 bases from V and 7 bases from J, with 16 bases between. Germline assignment: CDR1 SGHTS and CDR2 YDEGEE. The CDR3 covers 16 residues. This CDR3 is CASSLVVGPVGEKLFF. As DNA, the CDR3 is TGTGCCAGCAGCTTGGTCGTTGGGCCCGTTGGTGAAAAACTGTTTTTT.

Remarks on this clone: Other DNA sequences from this sample encode an identical CDR3 as well. The V and J genes are TRBV11-3 and TRBJ2-1; 8 bases align to TRBD1. CDR1 is SGHNT, CDR2 YENEEA, per germline. There are 15 residues in the CDR3. V shed 5 bases and J 2 bases; nucleotides not matched to a gene: 5. CDR3 region: CASSPGQGTYNEQFF. CDR3 DNA: TGTGCCAGCAGCCCCGGACAGGGAACCTACAATGAGCAGTTCTTC.

The CDR3 DNA reads TGTGCCAGCAGCCTGAGGGGACAGGGATCTGGGACCCAGTACTTC. Its translation: CASSLRGQGSGTQYF. The V call is TRBV7-9, the J call TRBJ2-5, with TRBD1 matching 9 bases. V was clipped by 5 bases and J by 7 bases; unmatched bases: 11. The CDR3 covers 15 residues. CDR1 is SEHNR and CDR2 is FQNEAQ in the germline V gene (reference sequence).

J is TRBJ2-1 and V is TRBV6-5; D gene unclear. CDR3 length: 15 amino acids. V gave up 6 bases and J gave up 0 bases, with 12 bases separating them. From germline, CDR1 is MNHEY and CDR2 SVGAGI. The CDR3 nucleotides read TGTGCCAGCAGCCGAGCGCCACCCTCCTACAATGAGCAGTTCTTC. It specifies CASSRAPPSYNEQFF.

This clone appeared a single time. V gene TRBV2 combines with J gene TRBJ2-3; D gene uncertain. CDR1 and CDR2 (germline): SNHLY, FYNNEI. V was trimmed by 4 bases and J by 6 bases, leaving 8 bases between them. The CDR3 extends over 12 amino acids. The CDR3 coding sequence is TGTGCCAGCAGTGTCTACTTTGATACGCAGTATTTT. This translates into CASSVYFDTQYF.